These 10 T cell receptor beta chains originate from one sample sequenced in a study of a mutant IDH1 vaccine in newly diagnosed glioma. Time point indicated: week 5, during vaccination. Topical imiquimod was applied with each vaccine dose, which held 300 ug of mutant IDH1 20-mer peptide. Clones were read by immunoSEQ multiplex PCR, and TCRdb kept only the in-frame ones, dropping some. The table shows about 25,000 clones, with approximately 80% occurring only once. Their target antigens are unknown. Specimen: PBMCs, collected from a glioma patient whose treatment included an IDH1 peptide vaccine. The receptors originated from a man in his forties with glioma.

V is TRBV28 and J is TRBJ1-2; the D gene is possibly TRBD1 (6 bases). V lost 3 bases and J lost 3, with 11 bases in between. Germline CDR1 and CDR2: MDHEN and SYDVKM. CDR3 length equals 14 residues. This chain's CDR3 is CASSFQGRYYGYTF. The CDR3 DNA follows: TGTGCCAGCAGTTTCCAGGGGCGCTACTATGGCTACACCTTC.

The chain has TRBV14 and TRBJ2-1, with 10 bases identical to TRBD2. This CDR3 comprises 18 residues. The junction had 10 bases not matched to a gene; V was cut back by 1 base and J by 4 bases. The germline gives CDR1 SGHDN, CDR2 FVKESK. The CDR3 DNA follows: TGTGCCAGCAGCCAAGGGGGGCTAGCGGGAGCATTTTACAATGAGCAGTTCTTC. This translates into CASSQGGLAGAFYNEQFF.

The V gene is TRBV30, the J gene TRBJ1-4, with D tentatively TRBD1 (5 bases). This CDR3 region has 15 residues. The V end was cut by 1 base, the J end by 8 bases, with 17 bases between. The germline V gene has CDR1 GTSNPN and CDR2 SVGIG (reference sequence). The CDR3 region has the DNA TGTGCCTGGAGTGACCAGGGACTTACGGGGGAAAAACTGTTTTTT. This sequence encodes CAWSDQGLTGEKLFF. Variable domain in full (rest from reference TRBV30 and TRBJ1-4): SQTIHQWPATLVQPVGSPLSLECTVEGTSNPNLYWYRQAAGRGLQLLFYSVGIGQISSEVPQNLSASRPQDRQFILSSKKLLLSDSGFYLCAWSDQGLTGEKLFFGSGTQLSVL.

J is TRBJ2-3 and V is TRBV7-2, with D hard to call. V shed 1 base and J shed 2 bases, with 4 bases lying between them. The germline gives CDR1 SGHTA, CDR2 FQGNSA. The CDR3 extends over 13 amino acids. The CDR3 protein is CASSLVLTDTQYF. The CDR3 DNA sequence: TGTGCCAGCAGCTTAGTGCTCACAGATACGCAGTATTTT.

V usage is TRBV27 and J usage is TRBJ2-5; tentatively, D is TRBD2 (5 bases). The CDR3 loop spans 13 amino acids. Trimming stripped 5 bases from V and 5 bases from J, with 12 bases between. CDR1 and CDR2 from the germline V gene are MNHEY and SMNVEV (reference sequence). CDR3 region: CASSLQRGETQYF. CDR3 DNA sequence: TGTGCCAGCAGTCTACAAAGAGGGGAGACCCAGTACTTC.

The J gene is TRBJ2-3, the V gene TRBV15; 14 positions match TRBD2. This CDR3 has 18 residues. Per germline, CDR1 LNHNV and CDR2 YYDKDF (reference sequence). V shed 0 bases and J 2 bases; nucleotides not matched to a gene: 4. The CDR3 protein is CATSRDTGLAGVTDTQYF. The CDR3 DNA sequence: TGTGCCACCAGCAGAGATACGGGACTAGCGGGAGTCACAGATACGCAGTATTTT.

J is TRBJ2-1 and V is TRBV13, with TRBD1 identical over 10 bases. This CDR3 spans 13 amino acids. From germline, CDR1 is PRHDT and CDR2 FYEKMQ (reference sequence). Losses at the gene ends were 5 bases for V and 7 bases for J; bases not matched to a gene: 2. The CDR3 protein is CASSPGQGNEQFF. The CDR3 coding sequence is TGTGCCAGCAGCCCGGGACAGGGGAATGAGCAGTTCTTC.

This chain links TRBV19 with TRBJ1-1, with D perhaps matching TRBD1 (5 bases). Germline V lookup: CDR1 LNHDA, CDR2 SQIVND (reference sequence). The CDR3 is 16 residues long. Deletions cut 0 bases from V and 5 bases from J, with 16 bases between. The CDR3 spells CASSIERARGETEAFF. CDR3 coding DNA: TGTGCCAGTAGTATAGAAAGAGCCCGGGGGGAGACTGAAGCTTTCTTT.

The chain has TRBV7-7 and TRBJ2-1; the D is unclear. Looked up from germline, CDR1 is SSHAT and CDR2 is FNYEAQ (reference sequence). This CDR3 has 15 amino acids. The V gene lost 4 bases and the J gene lost 0 bases, with 10 bases spanning the gap. The CDR3 DNA reads TGTGCCAGCAGCTCGACTCCCAGCTCCTACAATGAGCAGTTCTTC. Protein: CASSSTPSSYNEQFF. The whole variable domain, filled in from reference TRBV7-7 and TRBJ2-1, reads GAGVSQSPRYKVTKRGQDVTLRCDPISSHATLYWYQQALGQGPEFLTYFNYEAQPDKSGLPSDRFSAERPEGSISTLTIQRTEQRDSAMYRCASSSTPSSYNEQFFGPGTRLTVL.

The rearrangement links TRBV5-1 to TRBJ2-7; weak D call: TRBD2 (5 bases). CDR1 is SGHRS and CDR2 is YFSETQ in the germline V gene. This CDR3 spans 12 amino acids. V lost 0 bases and J lost 6, with 7 bases in between. This CDR3 is CASSLEGVEQYF. The CDR3 coding sequence is TGCGCCAGCAGCTTGGAGGGAGTCGAGCAGTACTTC.